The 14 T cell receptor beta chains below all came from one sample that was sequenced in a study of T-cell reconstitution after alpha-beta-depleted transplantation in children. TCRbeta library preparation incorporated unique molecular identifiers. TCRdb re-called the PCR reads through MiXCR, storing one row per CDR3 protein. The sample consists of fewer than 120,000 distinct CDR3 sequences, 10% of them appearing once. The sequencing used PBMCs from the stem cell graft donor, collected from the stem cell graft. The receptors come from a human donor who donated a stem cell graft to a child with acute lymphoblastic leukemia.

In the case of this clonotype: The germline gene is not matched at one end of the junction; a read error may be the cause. This CDR3 reads CASTIPGTRGLNYGYTF. The CDR3 DNA follows: TGCGCCAGCACCATCCCCGGGACGCGTGGGTTGAACTATGGGTACACCTTC. V usage is TRBV4-1 and J usage is TRBJ1-2, with D possibly being TRBD1 (5 bases). Germline lookup yields CDR1 MGHRA and CDR2 YSYEKL. The CDR3 contains 17 residues.

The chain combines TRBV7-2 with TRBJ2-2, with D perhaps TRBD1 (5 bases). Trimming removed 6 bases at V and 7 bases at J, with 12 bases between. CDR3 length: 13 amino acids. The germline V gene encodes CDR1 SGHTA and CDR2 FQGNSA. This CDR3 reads CASSYDRGGELFF. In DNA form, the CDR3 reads TGTGCCAGCAGTTACGACAGAGGCGGGGAGCTGTTTTTT. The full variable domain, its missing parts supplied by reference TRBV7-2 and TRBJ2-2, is GAGVSQSPSNKVTEKGKDVELRCDPISGHTALYWYRQSLGQGLEFLIYFQGNSAPDKSGLPSDRFSAERTGGSVSTLTIQRTQQEDSAVYLCASSYDRGGELFFGEGSRLTVL.

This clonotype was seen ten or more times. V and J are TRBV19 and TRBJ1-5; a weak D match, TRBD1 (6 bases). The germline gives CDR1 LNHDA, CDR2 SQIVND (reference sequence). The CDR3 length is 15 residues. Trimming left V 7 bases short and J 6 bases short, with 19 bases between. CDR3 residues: CASTGLQGESQPQHF. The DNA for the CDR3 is TGTGCCAGTACCGGCTTACAGGGAGAAAGTCAGCCCCAGCATTTT.

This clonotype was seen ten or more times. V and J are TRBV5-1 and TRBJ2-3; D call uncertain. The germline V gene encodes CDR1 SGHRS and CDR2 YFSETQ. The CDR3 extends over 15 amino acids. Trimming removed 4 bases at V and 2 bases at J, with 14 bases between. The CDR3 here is CASSVLEATTDTQYF. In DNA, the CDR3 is TGCGCCAGCAGCGTTCTCGAGGCCACCACAGATACGCAGTATTTT.

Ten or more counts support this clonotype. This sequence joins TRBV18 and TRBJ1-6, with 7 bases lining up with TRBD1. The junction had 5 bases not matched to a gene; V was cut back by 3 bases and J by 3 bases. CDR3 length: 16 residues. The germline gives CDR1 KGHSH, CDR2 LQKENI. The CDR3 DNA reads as TGTGCCAGCTCACCGCAGGGACAGAGCTATAATTCACCCCTCCACTTT. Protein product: CASSPQGQSYNSPLHF.

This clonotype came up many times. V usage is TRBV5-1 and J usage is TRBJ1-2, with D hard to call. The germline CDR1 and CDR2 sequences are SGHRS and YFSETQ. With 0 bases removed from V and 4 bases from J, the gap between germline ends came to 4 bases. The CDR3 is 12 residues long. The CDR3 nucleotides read TGCGCCAGCAGCTTGGATGGCTATGGCTACACCTTC. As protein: CASSLDGYGYTF.

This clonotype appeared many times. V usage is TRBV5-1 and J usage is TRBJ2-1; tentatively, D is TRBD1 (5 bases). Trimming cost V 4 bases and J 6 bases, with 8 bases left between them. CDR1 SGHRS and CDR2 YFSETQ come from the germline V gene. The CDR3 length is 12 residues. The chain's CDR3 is CASSRQSNEQFF. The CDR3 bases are TGCGCCAGCAGCCGACAGTCCAATGAGCAGTTCTTC.

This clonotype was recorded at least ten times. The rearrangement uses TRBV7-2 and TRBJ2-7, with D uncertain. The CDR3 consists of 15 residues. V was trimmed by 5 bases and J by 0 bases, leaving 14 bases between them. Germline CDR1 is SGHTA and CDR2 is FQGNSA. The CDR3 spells CASSRGGGSSYEQYF. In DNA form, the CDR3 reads TGTGCCAGCAGCCGAGGTGGCGGCTCCTCCTACGAGCAGTACTTC.

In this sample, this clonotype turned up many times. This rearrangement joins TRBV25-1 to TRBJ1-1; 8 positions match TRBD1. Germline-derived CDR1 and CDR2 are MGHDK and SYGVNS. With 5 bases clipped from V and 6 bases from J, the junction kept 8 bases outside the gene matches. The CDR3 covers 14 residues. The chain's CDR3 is CASSQDRVAAEAFF. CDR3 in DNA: TGTGCCAGCAGTCAGGACAGGGTGGCCGCTGAAGCTTTCTTT. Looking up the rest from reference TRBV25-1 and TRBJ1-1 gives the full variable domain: EADIYQTPRYLVIGTGKKITLECSQTMGHDKMYWYQQDPGMELHLIHYSYGVNSTEKGDLSSESTVSRIRTEHFPLTLESARPSHTSQYLCASSQDRVAAEAFFGQGTRLTVV.

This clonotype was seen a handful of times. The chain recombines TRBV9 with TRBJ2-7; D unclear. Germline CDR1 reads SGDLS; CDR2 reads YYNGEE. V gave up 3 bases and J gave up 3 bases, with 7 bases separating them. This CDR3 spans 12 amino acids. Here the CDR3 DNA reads TGTGCCAGCAGCGGCCAGGACTACGAGCAGTACTTC. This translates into CASSGQDYEQYF.

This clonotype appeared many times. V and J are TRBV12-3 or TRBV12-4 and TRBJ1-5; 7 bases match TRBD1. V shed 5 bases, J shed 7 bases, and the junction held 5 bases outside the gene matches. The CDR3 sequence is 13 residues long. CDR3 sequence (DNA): TGTGCCAGCAGTCCGACAGGGCACCAGCCCCAGCATTTT. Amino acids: CASSPTGHQPQHF.

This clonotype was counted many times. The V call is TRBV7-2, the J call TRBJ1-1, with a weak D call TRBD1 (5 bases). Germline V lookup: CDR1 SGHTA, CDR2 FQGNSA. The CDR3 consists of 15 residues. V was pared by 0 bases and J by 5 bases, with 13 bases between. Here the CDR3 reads CASSLAPVGGTEAFF. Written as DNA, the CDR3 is TGTGCCAGCAGCTTAGCCCCGGTGGGGGGGACTGAAGCTTTCTTT. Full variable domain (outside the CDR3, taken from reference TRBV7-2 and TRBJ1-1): GAGVSQSPSNKVTEKGKDVELRCDPISGHTALYWYRQSLGQGLEFLIYFQGNSAPDKSGLPSDRFSAERTGGSVSTLTIQRTQQEDSAVYLCASSLAPVGGTEAFFGQGTRLTVV.

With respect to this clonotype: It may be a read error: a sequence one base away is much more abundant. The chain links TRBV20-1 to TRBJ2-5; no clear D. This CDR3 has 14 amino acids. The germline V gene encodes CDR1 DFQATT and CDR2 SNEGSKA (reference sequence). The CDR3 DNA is TGCAGTGCTAGAGACCCGAGCCGCGGCGAGACCAAGTACTTC. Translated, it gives CSARDPSRGETKYF.

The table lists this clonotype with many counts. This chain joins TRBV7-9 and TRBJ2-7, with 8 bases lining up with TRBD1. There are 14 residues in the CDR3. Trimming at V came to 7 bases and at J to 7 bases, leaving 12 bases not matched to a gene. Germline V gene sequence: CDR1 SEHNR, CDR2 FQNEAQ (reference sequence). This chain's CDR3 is CASTSGTGNMEQYF. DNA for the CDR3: TGTGCCAGCACCTCCGGGACAGGCAATATGGAGCAGTACTTC.